A selection of T cell receptor beta chains follows, all from one sample in a study of T cell repertoires in cytomegalovirus infection. For these receptors, no antigen is known. TCRdb used MiXCR to reprocess the reads, holding one entry per CDR3 protein. The repertoire holds around 900,000 distinct CDR3 sequences, with approximately 33% as singletons. The input for sequencing was cultured CD8+ T cells from PBMCs, taken from culture after CMV antigen stimulation. The receptors stem from a human donor in good health (CMV status not recorded). Some clones in this sample may be carry-over from other donors' samples. Both conserved end residues are part of each CDR3. Each record gives: V gene, clone size, D gene, CDR3 length, J gene, CDR3 DNA, CDR3 protein. D genes are given only for firm matches. Rows give clone size only sometimes, using once, few, many, or a class for an expanded clone.

TRBV19	few	.	19	TRBJ1-4	TGTGCCAGTAGTCCAACCCTGAGCGGCTATCCTTCAACTAATGAAAAACTGTTTTTT	CASSPTLSGYPSTNEKLFF
TRBV7-3	few	.	15	TRBJ2-1	TGTGCCAGCAGTTCCACTGGGGCCGGGGCCAATGAGCAGTTCTTC	CASSSTGAGANEQFF
TRBV12-3/TRBV12-4	many	.	11	TRBJ2-3	TGTGCCAGCAGTTGGGCAGATACGCAGTATTTT	CASSWADTQYF
TRBV19	.	.	13	TRBJ1-5	TGTGCCAGTAGTCGGGACGTGGCTCAGCCCCAGCATTTT	CASSRDVAQPQHF
TRBV2	.	TRBD1	14	TRBJ1-1	TGTGCCAGCTGGGACAGGGGGCGCAGGACTGAAGCTTTCTTT	CASWDRGRRTEAFF
TRBV12-3/TRBV12-4	few	TRBD1	19	TRBJ2-6	TGTGCCAGCAGTTTAGTGGGGAACGGACAGGGCTCTGGGGCCAACGTCCTGACTTTC	CASSLVGNGQGSGANVLTF
TRBV14	.	.	13	TRBJ1-1	TGTGCCAGCAGCCAGTACATGAACACTGAAGCTTTCTTT	CASSQYMNTEAFF
TRBV29-1	few	.	12	TRBJ2-1	TGCAGCGTGCTCCAGGGAAACAATGAGCAGTTCTTC	CSVLQGNNEQFF
TRBV7-8	few	TRBD1	14	TRBJ1-2	TGTGCCAGCAGCCCCACCCGGACAGGTGGCGGCTACACCTTC	CASSPTRTGGGYTF
TRBV6-1	.	.	16	TRBJ2-2	TGTGCCAGCAGTGAATTTGGAGATGGGAACACCGGGGAGCTGTTTTTT	CASSEFGDGNTGELFF
TRBV7-2	many	.	18	TRBJ2-1	TGTGCCAGCAGCCCCCTCCGCTTCCGGGCCCACCCTTACAATGAGCAGTTCTTC	CASSPLRFRAHPYNEQFF
TRBV29-1	.	.	12	TRBJ2-1	TGCAGCGTTGACCCCGAAGCCAATGAGCAGTTCTTC	CSVDPEANEQFF
TRBV6-1	.	.	16	TRBJ1-1	TGTGCCAGCAGACCCTCCCTCTGGCTGGGAAGCACTGAAGCTTTCTTT	CASRPSLWLGSTEAFF
TRBV6-5	.	.	13	TRBJ1-2	TGTGCCAGCAGCCCCAAGCGTATCTATGGCTACACCTTC	CASSPKRIYGYTF
TRBV6-2/TRBV6-3	.	.	15	TRBJ2-3	TGTGCCAGCAGTTACTCCGGTTCCGGGGCAGATACGCAGTATTTT	CASSYSGSGADTQYF
TRBV11-2	.	TRBD1	19	TRBJ2-3	TGTGCCAGCAGCTCAACCGGGACAGGGGGTCGTAGCCCTACGGATACGCAGTATTTT	CASSSTGTGGRSPTDTQYF
TRBV7-6	.	.	13	TRBJ1-3	TGTGCCAGCACCCCGGGCACTGGAAACACCATATATTTT	CASTPGTGNTIYF
TRBV10-3	few	TRBD2	18	TRBJ2-6	TGTGCCACTATGTCCTTAGCGGGGGGGCCGAAAGGGGCCAACGTCCTGACTTTC	CATMSLAGGPKGANVLTF
TRBV19	once	.	15	TRBJ2-7	TGTGCCAGTAGTATCCGGACAGATTCCGTCTACGAGCAGTACTTC	CASSIRTDSVYEQYF
TRBV4-2	.	.	14	TRBJ2-5	TGTGCCAGCAGCCAAAGGGACGGACAAGAGACCCAGTACTTC	CASSQRDGQETQYF
TRBV20-1	few	.	17	TRBJ2-5	TGCAGTGCTAGAGCCTTCAAACAGGATTTGTACCAAGAGACCCAGTACTTC	CSARAFKQDLYQETQYF
TRBV6-6	many	.	16	TRBJ2-1	TGTGCCAGCAGTTACCCGGTACAATGGGCCTACAATGAGCAGTTCTTC	CASSYPVQWAYNEQFF
TRBV2	few	TRBD2	21	TRBJ2-2	TGTGCCAGCAGCGACCTGGCCGGTACTAGCGGGCCGACCCCGGGGACCGGGGAGCTGTTTTTT	CASSDLAGTSGPTPGTGELFF
TRBV7-2	many	TRBD2	17	TRBJ2-1	TGTGCCAGCAGCCCCTACGGGGGGGCGGTTGTTGATACTGAGCAGTTCTTC	CASSPYGGAVVDTEQFF
TRBV7-6	.	TRBD2	18	TRBJ2-6	TGTGCCAGCAGCTTAGTTCGGGGGGGGGACTCTGGGGCCAACGTCCTGACTTTC	CASSLVRGGDSGANVLTF
TRBV3-1	few	.	18	TRBJ2-3	TGTGCCAGCAGCCAAGATAGAACAGCGAAAAATGGGGCAGATACGCAGTATTTT	CASSQDRTAKNGADTQYF
TRBV15	.	TRBD1	14	TRBJ2-7	TGTGCCACCAGCGGGGGACAGGGGCACCACGAGCAGTACTTC	CATSGGQGHHEQYF
TRBV5-5	few	.	15	TRBJ1-6	TGTGCCAGCAGCTTGGTATGGGACTTTTCCTCACCCCTCCACTTT	CASSLVWDFSSPLHF
TRBV9	.	.	16	TRBJ2-5	TGTGCCAGCACCCCCGACGGGCAGGGTATTCGGGAGACCCAGTACTTC	CASTPDGQGIRETQYF
TRBV18	few	.	15	TRBJ1-1	TGTGCCAGCTCCCGTATGCGAGAGATGAACACTGAAGCTTTCTTT	CASSRMREMNTEAFF
TRBV10-3	few	.	13	TRBJ2-5	TGTGCCATCAGGAGGGGGGGCGATGAGACCCAGTACTTC	CAIRRGGDETQYF
TRBV2	.	.	18	TRBJ2-1	TGTGCCAGCAGTGAGAACCCTATATTAATTAGCGGATACAATGAGCAGTTCTTC	CASSENPILISGYNEQFF
TRBV7-8	many	TRBD1	18	TRBJ2-3	TGTGCCAGCAGCTTAGGAAGACTGGGGACAGTCTACACAGATACGCAGTATTTT	CASSLGRLGTVYTDTQYF